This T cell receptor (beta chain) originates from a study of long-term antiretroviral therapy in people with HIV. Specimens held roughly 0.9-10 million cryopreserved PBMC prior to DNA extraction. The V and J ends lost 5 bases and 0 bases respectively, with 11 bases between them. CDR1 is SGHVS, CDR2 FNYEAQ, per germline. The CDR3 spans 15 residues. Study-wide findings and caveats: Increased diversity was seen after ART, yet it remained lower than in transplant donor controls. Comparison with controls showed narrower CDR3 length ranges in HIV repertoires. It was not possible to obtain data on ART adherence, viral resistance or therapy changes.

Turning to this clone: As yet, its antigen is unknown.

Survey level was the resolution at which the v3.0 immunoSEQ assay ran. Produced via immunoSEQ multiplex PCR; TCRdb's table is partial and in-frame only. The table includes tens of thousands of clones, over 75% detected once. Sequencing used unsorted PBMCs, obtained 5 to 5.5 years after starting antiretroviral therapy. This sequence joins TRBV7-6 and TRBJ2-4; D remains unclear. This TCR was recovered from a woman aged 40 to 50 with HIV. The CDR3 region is CASSPSPLAKNIQYF. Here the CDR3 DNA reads TGTGCCAGCAGCCCATCCCCCCTAGCCAAAAACATTCAGTACTTC.